This TCR beta chain derives from a study of blood T cell repertoires in COVID-19. CDR1 and CDR2 (germline): MDHEN, SYDVKM. This CDR3 comprises 14 residues. V lost 5 bases and J 5 bases, leaving 15 bases between the germline ends. TCRdb's copy holds only in-frame clones and misses some; the assay was immunoSEQ multiplex PCR. Of about 65,000 clones in the sample, more than 80% were seen once. The sequenced sample was peripheral blood. The receptor was derived from a man aged 80 or over with acute or convalescent COVID-19. The chain carries TRBV28 and TRBJ2-5; weak D call: TRBD1 (8 bases). The CDR3: CASSATGGVETQYF. The CDR3 nucleotides are TGTGCCAGCAGTGCCACAGGGGGGGTTGAGACCCAGTACTTC.